These 23 T cell receptor beta chains were all obtained from the same sample, sequenced in a study of shared clonotypes between healthy human individuals. TCRdb keeps only in-frame clones here, not all; method: immunoSEQ multiplex PCR. The table records 850,000 to 1,200,000 clones, around four fifths of them present only once. Sequencing input: memory CD4+ T cells sorted from blood. Subset indicated: CD45RA-negative fraction. The receptors shown here come from a man in his late teens or twenties in good health.

The chain recombines TRBV6-5 with TRBJ2-3; D uncertain. The CDR3 has 15 amino acids. CDR1 MNHEY and CDR2 SVGAGI come from the germline V gene. The ends were cut back, 0 bases at V and 6 bases at J, with 13 bases in the middle. The CDR3 here is CASSYSTGPQDTQYF. The CDR3 DNA reads TGTGCCAGCAGTTACTCGACCGGACCTCAGGATACGCAGTATTTT.

The chain has TRBV30 and TRBJ2-7, with D uncertain. This CDR3 comprises 12 residues. Trimming took off 2 bases at V and 4 bases at J, with 9 bases between the two ends. From germline, CDR1 is GTSNPN and CDR2 SVGIG (reference sequence). The CDR3 loop reads CAWSPPGYEQYF. The CDR3 region has the DNA TGTGCCTGGAGTCCACCTGGTTACGAGCAGTACTTC. The complete variable domain, with remaining parts taken from reference TRBV30 and TRBJ2-7, reads SQTIHQWPATLVQPVGSPLSLECTVEGTSNPNLYWYRQAAGRGLQLLFYSVGIGQISSEVPQNLSASRPQDRQFILSSKKLLLSDSGFYLCAWSPPGYEQYFGPGTRLTVT.

Only one count was recorded for this clone. The V call is TRBV2, the J call TRBJ2-2; 10 bases are shared with TRBD1. The CDR3 has 14 amino acids. Germline V gene lookup returns CDR1 SNHLY and CDR2 FYNNEI. V gave up 4 bases and J gave up 7 bases; unmatched junction bases: 3. This chain's CDR3 is CASSGTGGIGELFF. The DNA for the CDR3 is TGTGCCAGCAGTGGGACAGGGGGTATCGGGGAGCTGTTTTTT.

The chain recombines TRBV11-3 with TRBJ2-7; 7 bases align to TRBD1. Germline CDR1 is SGHNT and CDR2 is YENEEA. V shed 6 bases, J shed 0 bases, and the junction held 8 bases outside the gene matches. This CDR3 region has 15 residues. CDR3 DNA: TGTGCCAGCAGTCCTGGACAGGCCGCCTCCTACGAGCAGTACTTC. This codes for CASSPGQAASYEQYF.

This clone was counted a few times. DNA for the CDR3: TGTGCCTGGAGTGGGGTAAATTCACCCCTCCACTTT. Residues: CAWSGVNSPLHF. The chain employs TRBV30 and TRBJ1-6; D is undetermined. Looked up from germline, CDR1 is GTSNPN and CDR2 is SVGIG (reference sequence). The V end was cut by 1 base, the J end by 7 bases, with 5 bases between. The CDR3 totals 12 residues.

This chain links TRBV30 with TRBJ1-2; D uncertain. Trimming stripped 4 bases from V and 2 bases from J, with 11 bases between. The germline V gene has CDR1 GTSNPN and CDR2 SVGIG (reference sequence). The CDR3 extends over 13 amino acids. For the CDR3, the DNA is TGTGCCTGGACGGCGGGCGGGAACTATGGCTACACCTTC. This encodes CAWTAGGNYGYTF. Full variable domain (outside the CDR3, taken from reference TRBV30 and TRBJ1-2): SQTIHQWPATLVQPVGSPLSLECTVEGTSNPNLYWYRQAAGRGLQLLFYSVGIGQISSEVPQNLSASRPQDRQFILSSKKLLLSDSGFYLCAWTAGGNYGYTFGSGTRLTVV.

The J gene is TRBJ2-7, the V gene TRBV4-1; D possibly matches TRBD1 or TRBD2 (6 bases each). V lost 0 bases and J 6 bases, leaving 18 bases between the germline ends. The CDR3 loop spans 16 amino acids. Germline V CDR1 and CDR2: MGHRA, YSYEKL. In DNA, the CDR3 is TGCGCCAGCAGCCAAGAGGGCTCTTGGGGGGCCAGCGAGCAGTACTTC. Its translation: CASSQEGSWGASEQYF.

The genes are TRBV6-1 and TRBJ2-7; D ambiguous. In germline, CDR1 is MNHNS, CDR2 SASEGT. This CDR3 comprises 14 residues. The germline V and J ends were trimmed by 9 bases and 1 base, with 16 bases remaining between them. CDR3 DNA sequence: TGTGCCAGTGTTGACGCAGGCACTTCCTACGAGCAGTACTTC. This encodes CASVDAGTSYEQYF.

The J gene is TRBJ1-1, the V gene TRBV25-1; the match to TRBD1 covers 7 bases. Germline CDR1 MGHDK, CDR2 SYGVNS. The CDR3 contains 15 residues. J was trimmed by 0 bases and V by 1 base; bases with no gene match: 2. CDR3 sequence: CASSELGQVNTEAFF. In DNA form, the CDR3 reads TGTGCCAGCAGTGAATTAGGACAGGTGAACACTGAAGCTTTCTTT.

The gene calls are TRBV27 and TRBJ1-6; D gene uncertain. Trimming removed 4 bases from V and 0 bases from J, with 13 bases in between. The CDR3 loop spans 17 amino acids. Germline CDR1 and CDR2: MNHEY and SMNVEV (reference sequence). CDR3 bases: TGTGCCAGCAGTTCCCCATCAGGTAGCTCCTATAATTCACCCCTCCACTTT. It codes for CASSSPSGSSYNSPLHF.

On this clone: With a much larger clone just one base away, this may be a read error. The gene calls are TRBV7-2 and TRBJ2-5; weak D call: TRBD2 (5 bases). The V end was cut by 3 bases, the J end by 2 bases, with 10 bases between. The CDR3 spans 14 residues. CDR1 and CDR2 (germline): SGHTA, FQGNSA. The CDR3 loop is CASSLSSVQETQYF. The CDR3 bases are TGTGCCAGCAGCTTGAGTAGCGTACAAGAGACCCAGTACTTC.

The V call is TRBV19, the J call TRBJ2-1; unclear D gene. Germline CDR1 is LNHDA and CDR2 is SQIVND (reference sequence). CDR3 length: 14 amino acids. The ends were cut back, 4 bases at V and 5 bases at J, with 12 bases in the middle. The CDR3 coding sequence is TGTGCCAGTAGTAAAGGCGAGGTTCACAATGAGCAGTTCTTC. This codes for CASSKGEVHNEQFF.

CDR3 protein: CASSLAPGQGTEQYF. DNA of the CDR3: TGTGCCAGCAGCTTGGCCCCGGGACAGGGGACCGAGCAGTACTTC. The V call is TRBV5-5, the J call TRBJ2-7; 10 bases are shared with TRBD1. The CDR3 is made up of 15 amino acids. V shed 0 bases and J 6 bases; nucleotides not matched to a gene: 6. CDR1 is SGHKS and CDR2 is YYEKEE in the germline V gene (reference sequence).

The V and J genes are TRBV5-1 and TRBJ2-5; D possibly corresponds to TRBD1 (6 bases). The ends were cut back, 4 bases at V and 5 bases at J, with 21 bases in the middle. The CDR3 spans 16 residues. Germline V lookup: CDR1 SGHRS, CDR2 YFSETQ. CDR3: CASSIDRSAYGETQYF. The DNA for the CDR3 is TGCGCCAGCAGCATAGACAGGTCTGCGTACGGGGAGACCCAGTACTTC.

The gene calls are TRBV28 and TRBJ1-4, with no clear D. Trimming stripped 8 bases from V and 5 bases from J, with 18 bases between. The germline V gene has CDR1 MDHEN and CDR2 SYDVKM. This CDR3 is built from 15 residues. The DNA for the CDR3 is TGTGCCAGCCTTTCACATTCGGTCAGAAATGAAAAACTGTTTTTT. It translates to CASLSHSVRNEKLFF.

V is TRBV7-6 and J is TRBJ2-5; D not certain. The CDR3 is 15 residues long. Germline values: CDR1 SGHVS, CDR2 FNYEAQ. V lost 4 bases to trimming and J lost 2 bases, with 14 bases between them. The CDR3 region is CASSSQSFQQETQYF. The CDR3 DNA is TGTGCCAGCAGCTCACAAAGTTTCCAACAAGAGACCCAGTACTTC.

The chain links TRBV28 to TRBJ1-1; D is uncertain. V was clipped by 6 bases and J by 10 bases, with 15 bases between them. Germline CDR1 MDHEN, CDR2 SYDVKM. The CDR3 has 12 amino acids. DNA of the CDR3: TGTGCCAGCAGCCAACAGAGGGTAGGAGCTTTCTTT. This sequence encodes CASSQQRVGAFF.

The chain links TRBV10-2 to TRBJ2-7; weak D call: TRBD2 (5 bases). Trimming removed 1 base at V and 3 bases at J, with 13 bases between. Germline-derived CDR1 and CDR2 are WSHSY and SAAADI. The CDR3 runs 15 residues. The CDR3 loop reads CASSEWRTDYYEQYF. The CDR3 DNA reads TGCGCCAGCAGTGAGTGGAGGACTGATTACTACGAGCAGTACTTC.

The gene calls are TRBV4-1 and TRBJ1-5, with 9 bases fitting TRBD1. The CDR3 totals 17 residues. Germline values: CDR1 MGHRA, CDR2 YSYEKL. Trimming cost V 7 bases and J 0 bases; bases outside gene matches: 10. CDR3: CASTSGTGTDSNQPQHF. DNA for the CDR3: TGCGCCAGCACCTCCGGGACAGGGACCGATAGCAATCAGCCCCAGCATTTT.

This clone was recorded once. This rearrangement joins TRBV27 to TRBJ1-2; 9 bases map to TRBD1. Trimming took 6 bases from V and 10 from J; bases not matched to a gene: 12. The CDR3 totals 14 residues. The germline CDR1 and CDR2 sequences are MNHEY and SMNVEV (reference sequence). The CDR3 DNA sequence: TGTGCCAGCAGCCGAGGGGGGACAGGGATTTCCTACACCTTC. Translation gives CASSRGGTGISYTF.

CDR3 sequence: CASSHDRDTPGAEAFF. In DNA, the CDR3 is TGCGCCAGCAGCCACGACCGGGACACCCCGGGAGCTGAAGCTTTCTTT. V usage is TRBV4-1 and J usage is TRBJ1-1; perhaps TRBD1 as D (6 bases). This CDR3 is 16 amino acids long. Germline V gene data show CDR1 as MGHRA and CDR2 as YSYEKL. V gave up 3 bases and J gave up 6 bases, with 20 bases separating them.

The chain couples TRBV15 to TRBJ2-7, with D perhaps matching TRBD1 (6 bases). The germline gives CDR1 LNHNV, CDR2 YYDKDF (reference sequence). Trimming pared 0 bases from V and 3 bases from J, leaving 15 bases between. The CDR3 runs to 16 residues. The DNA for the CDR3 is TGTGCCACCAGCAGAGATCAGCCAAAAGGGGGCTACGAGCAGTACTTC. Translated: CATSRDQPKGGYEQYF.

CDR3 DNA: TGTGCCAGCAGCTTAGAGTCCGCCTCCCGGGGCTACGAGCAGTACTTC. Translation: CASSLESASRGYEQYF. This chain uses TRBV7-2 with TRBJ2-7, with D perhaps TRBD2 (5 bases). The CDR3 has 16 residues. Trimming pared 1 base from V and 3 bases from J, leaving 16 bases between. Germline lookup yields CDR1 SGHTA and CDR2 FQGNSA.